The following is a TCR beta chain sequence with its context. The antigen remains undetermined. These data come from a study of circulating CD8 cells and anti-PD-1 response in melanoma. As for the study in general: Every 2 weeks, patients got 3 mg/kg nivolumab intravenously. Points from the study as a whole: Some patients were treatment-naive; others were previously treated.

Four subsets defined by PD-1 and/or TIGIT were sorted from live CD3+CD8+TCRalphabeta+ cells. V dropped 6 bases and J dropped 6 bases, with 9 bases sitting between them. From germline, CDR1 is DFQATT and CDR2 SNEGSKA (reference sequence). This CDR3 has 11 amino acids. The QIAseq Immune Repertoire TCR panel built the libraries from around 15 ng of total RNA. TCRdb fed the reads into MiXCR, producing one record per CDR3 protein. This table has a few hundred distinct CDR3 sequences, 11% to 15% appearing once. This sequence joins TRBV20-1 and TRBJ2-1, with a weak D call TRBD2 (6 bases). The sequenced sample was CD8+ T cells from PBMCs, obtained at baseline or after one month of anti-PD-1 therapy (not recorded which). The sequence derives from a human donor with melanoma. The CDR3 protein is CSASGGNEQFF. DNA for the CDR3: TGCAGTGCCTCCGGGGGCAATGAGCAGTTCTTC.